This entry lists 32 T cell receptor beta chains sequenced from one sample in a study of TIL therapy for anti-PD-1-resistant metastatic lung cancer. Sequencing used immunoSEQ v3. Sequencing was performed with immunoSEQ multiplex PCR; in TCRdb, only in-frame clones are kept and a portion is missing. The sample contains 50,000 or so clones, less than 75% of which appear only once. Time point denoted: pre-treatment sample, taken before nivolumab and TIL therapy. The tumor samples were excised metastases, mostly pleural nodules or supraclavicular lymph nodes. Sequencing used tumor tissue, obtained at baseline. The receptors were sampled from a person aged 25 to 80 with non-small cell lung cancer.

The chain is built from TRBV27 and TRBJ2-3; D is unclear. The length of the CDR3 is 16 residues. Between the trimmed V and J ends, which lost 3 bases and 0 bases, there was a span of 13 bases. From germline, CDR1 is MNHEY and CDR2 SMNVEV (reference sequence). CDR3 nucleotides: TGTGCCAGCAGTTTTCGGGCCGTGGCGAGCACAGATACGCAGTATTTT. It codes for CASSFRAVASTDTQYF.

The genes are TRBV5-4 and TRBJ1-1, with D hard to call. Germline loops: CDR1 SGHNT, CDR2 YYREEE (reference sequence). The ends were cut back, 2 bases at V and 4 bases at J, with 18 bases in the middle. The CDR3 contains 16 residues. The CDR3 DNA reads TGTGCCAGCAGCTTTCGAACCGGGATACACCCCACTGAAGCTTTCTTT. Its translation is CASSFRTGIHPTEAFF.

The V gene is TRBV9, the J gene TRBJ2-7, with TRBD1 identical over 8 bases. V trimming: 3 bases; J trimming: 3 bases; junction bases outside the gene matches: 5. Germline lookup yields CDR1 SGDLS and CDR2 YYNGEE. This CDR3 is 14 amino acids long. DNA for the CDR3: TGTGCCAGCAGCGCAGGGGGCTTTAGCTACGAGCAGTACTTC. It is translated as CASSAGGFSYEQYF.

The rearrangement links TRBV7-9 to TRBJ1-2; D unclear. Germline-derived CDR1 and CDR2 are SEHNR and FQNEAQ (reference sequence). This CDR3 contains 13 residues. Trimming pared 3 bases from V and 0 bases from J, leaving 5 bases between. The CDR3 protein is CASSFGTNYGYTF. The CDR3 nucleotides read TGTGCCAGCAGCTTCGGGACTAACTATGGCTACACCTTC.

V gene TRBV6-5 combines with J gene TRBJ2-7; D gene uncertain. Germline V gene sequence: CDR1 MNHEY, CDR2 SVGAGI. The length of the CDR3 is 14 residues. Trimming stripped 6 bases from V and 7 bases from J, with 19 bases between. The CDR3 loop reads CASRSWGSTSEQYF. CDR3 sequence (DNA): TGTGCCAGCAGGTCATGGGGTTCTACGTCGGAGCAGTACTTC.

This clone was seen only a few times. The chain carries TRBV6-1 and TRBJ1-2; D call uncertain. The V end was cut by 4 bases, the J end by 2 bases, with 11 bases between. This CDR3 region has 14 residues. From germline, CDR1 is MNHNS and CDR2 SASEGT. The CDR3 bases are TGTGCCAGCAGTGTCCCCCAGACAAACTATGGCTACACCTTC. As protein: CASSVPQTNYGYTF.

At least ten counts were recorded for this clone. This chain connects TRBV6-1 to TRBJ2-3, with unresolved D. The CDR3 has 10 residues. V lost 11 bases and J 0 bases, leaving 3 bases between the germline ends. Germline V gene sequence: CDR1 MNHNS, CDR2 SASEGT. Here the CDR3 reads CAVSTDTQYF. Here the CDR3 DNA reads TGTGCCGTGAGCACAGATACGCAGTATTTT.

The rearrangement links TRBV18 to TRBJ1-1; the D gene is possibly TRBD1 (5 bases). Germline V lookup: CDR1 KGHSH, CDR2 LQKENI. Between the trimmed V and J ends, which lost 3 bases and 0 bases, there was a span of 14 bases. This CDR3 comprises 16 residues. The CDR3 region has the DNA TGTGCCAGCTCACCCCTCCCCGACAGCATGAACACTGAAGCTTTCTTT. Its protein product is CASSPLPDSMNTEAFF.

This clone showed up just a few times. V gene TRBV5-1 combines with J gene TRBJ1-2; possibly TRBD1 for D (5 bases). The CDR3 contains 15 residues. V gave up 4 bases and J gave up 2 bases, with 15 bases separating them. CDR1 is SGHRS, CDR2 YFSETQ, per germline. This CDR3 reads CASSVGNRRNYGYTF. CDR3 bases: TGCGCCAGCAGCGTGGGAAACAGGAGGAACTATGGCTACACCTTC.

V gene TRBV18 combines with J gene TRBJ2-2; no clear D gene. This CDR3 spans 16 amino acids. Germline CDR1 and CDR2: KGHSH and LQKENI. Trimming shortened V by 1 base and J by 5 bases, and 14 bases separated the two germline ends. The CDR3 nucleotides are TGTGCCAGCTCACCACGCAGTATCAGTCCTACCGGGGAGCTGTTTTTT. This codes for CASSPRSISPTGELFF.

The J gene is TRBJ2-2, the V gene TRBV7-9, with D maybe TRBD1 (6 bases). CDR1 and CDR2 from the germline V gene are SEHNR and FQNEAQ (reference sequence). Trimming took 5 bases from V and 4 from J, leaving 17 bases between them. This CDR3 has 16 residues. The CDR3 is CASSPRGSRTTGELFF. In nucleotides, the CDR3 is TGTGCCAGCAGCCCGAGGGGGTCGCGGACCACCGGGGAGCTGTTTTTT.

CDR3 DNA: TGCGCCAGCTCACCCGGGGCGGTGAACACCGGGGAGCTGTTTTTT. Translated, it gives CASSPGAVNTGELFF. V gene TRBV5-1 combines with J gene TRBJ2-2; perhaps D is TRBD1 or TRBD2 (5 bases each). V was cut by 7 bases and J by 1 base, with 14 bases left in between. Germline CDR1 SGHRS, CDR2 YFSETQ. The CDR3 is 15 amino acids. Combining the CDR3 with reference TRBV5-1 and TRBJ2-2 gives the whole variable domain KAGVTQTPRYLIKTRGQQVTLSCSPISGHRSVSWYQQTPGQGLQFLFEYFSETQRNKGNFPGRFSGRQFSNSRSEMNVSTLELGDSALYLCASSPGAVNTGELFFGEGSRLTVL.

The chain combines TRBV10-3 with TRBJ2-1; a weak D match, TRBD2 (6 bases). Between the trimmed V and J ends, which lost 7 bases and 2 bases, there was a span of 12 bases. This CDR3 is 14 amino acids long. From germline, CDR1 is ENHRY and CDR2 SYGVKD. CDR3 DNA sequence: TGTGCCATCACCCCTGGAGGGACCTACAATGAGCAGTTCTTC. Its protein is CAITPGGTYNEQFF.

This clone was detected only a few times. The J gene is TRBJ2-7, the V gene TRBV7-9; D remains unclear. Per germline, CDR1 SEHNR and CDR2 FQNEAQ (reference sequence). Trimming cost V 1 base and J 3 bases, with 7 bases left between them. The CDR3 length is 13 residues. The CDR3 spells CASSLDSLYEQYF. The CDR3 coding sequence is TGTGCCAGCAGCTTAGACTCGCTCTACGAGCAGTACTTC. Complete variable domain (other parts from reference TRBV7-9 and TRBJ2-7): DTGVSQNPRHKITKRGQNVTFRCDPISEHNRLYWYRQTLGQGPEFLTYFQNEAQLEKSRLLSDRFSAERPKGSFSTLEIQRTEQGDSAMYLCASSLDSLYEQYFGPGTRLTVT.

This clone showed up just a few times. The V call is TRBV28, the J call TRBJ2-7, with 7 bases aligning to TRBD2. Germline CDR1 and CDR2: MDHEN and SYDVKM. This CDR3 region has 15 residues. Trimming removed 3 bases from V and 3 bases from J; junction bases left unmatched: 8. The CDR3 DNA reads as TGTGCCAGCAGTTTTGGGAGGGCCTTAGGCTACGAGCAGTACTTC. Its translation: CASSFGRALGYEQYF.

This clone came up once. The chain links TRBV7-9 to TRBJ1-4; D remains ambiguous. The V end lost 5 bases, the J end lost 0 bases, and 13 bases lay between the germline ends. CDR3 size: 16 residues. From germline, CDR1 is SEHNR and CDR2 FQNEAQ (reference sequence). Written as DNA, the CDR3 is TGTGCCAGCAGCCCAGTAGGTCGTGCAACTAATGAAAAACTGTTTTTT. Translation: CASSPVGRATNEKLFF.

V gene TRBV11-2 combines with J gene TRBJ2-5; 10 positions agree with TRBD1. The germline gives CDR1 SGHAT, CDR2 FQNNGV. The V segment lost 6 bases and the J segment 2 bases; nucleotides outside the gene matches: 6. CDR3 size: 15 residues. CDR3 residues: CASRPTGGEQETQYF. The CDR3, as DNA: TGTGCCAGCAGGCCGACAGGGGGCGAACAAGAGACCCAGTACTTC.

The chain employs TRBV2 and TRBJ2-7; D might be TRBD2 (6 bases). V shed 0 bases and J shed 2 bases, with 11 bases lying between them. Germline V lookup: CDR1 SNHLY, CDR2 FYNNEI. The CDR3 is 15 residues long. The CDR3 spells CASSEASGWAYEQYF. The CDR3, as DNA: TGTGCCAGCAGTGAAGCTAGCGGATGGGCCTACGAGCAGTACTTC. Looking up the rest from reference TRBV2 and TRBJ2-7 gives the full variable domain: EPEVTQTPSHQVTQMGQEVILRCVPISNHLYFYWYRQILGQKVEFLVSFYNNEISEKSEIFDDQFSVERPDGSNFTLKIRSTKLEDSAMYFCASSEASGWAYEQYFGPGTRLTVT.

This clone was recorded only once. The V call is TRBV9, the J call TRBJ2-1, with 10 nucleotides matching TRBD2. CDR1 is SGDLS, CDR2 YYNGEE, per germline. V was pared by 4 bases and J by 15 bases, with 10 bases of the junction left unmatched. This CDR3 is built from 13 residues. The CDR3 loop is CASSPRAGGPPFF. The CDR3 region has the DNA TGTGCCAGCAGCCCGCGAGCGGGAGGGCCCCCGTTCTTC.

V gene TRBV15 combines with J gene TRBJ1-4; no clear D gene. Looked up from germline, CDR1 is LNHNV and CDR2 is YYDKDF (reference sequence). Trimming took off 3 bases at V and 5 bases at J, with 13 bases between the two ends. The CDR3 has 15 amino acids. CDR3 DNA: TGTGCCACCAGCAGGGCCGGGTCCGGCAATGAAAAACTGTTTTTT. The encoded protein is CATSRAGSGNEKLFF.

The chain joins TRBV30 to TRBJ1-2, with TRBD1 as a possible D gene (6 bases). With 0 bases removed from V and 4 bases from J, the gap between germline ends came to 9 bases. The germline CDR1 and CDR2 sequences are GTSNPN and SVGIG (reference sequence). The CDR3 sequence is 13 residues long. CDR3 residues: CAWSVGGSYGYTF. The CDR3 bases are TGTGCCTGGAGTGTTGGGGGCTCCTATGGCTACACCTTC.

The chain is built from TRBV12-1 and TRBJ1-3; the D call TRBD1 from the table was never checked on the DNA. TRBV12-1 is labeled a pseudogene. The CDR3 consists of 19 residues. Written as DNA, the CDR3 is TGTGCCAGCAGCTGCCGACAGGGGAAGTGGTTGATCTCTGGAAACACCATATATTTT. It yields the protein CASSCRQGKWLISGNTIYF.

The chain uses TRBV28 and TRBJ2-3; D remains unclear. This CDR3 spans 17 amino acids. The V end lost 5 bases, the J end lost 4 bases, and 22 bases lay between the germline ends. Per the germline V gene, CDR1 is MDHEN and CDR2 is SYDVKM. The CDR3 DNA sequence: TGTGCCAGCAGTGAAATTGATAGTGGTCGGAAGTCAGATACGCAGTATTTT. Protein sequence: CASSEIDSGRKSDTQYF. The full variable domain, completed using reference TRBV28 and TRBJ2-3, is DVKVTQSSRYLVKRTGEKVFLECVQDMDHENMFWYRQDPGLGLRLIYFSYDVKMKEKGDIPEGYSVSREKKERFSLILESASTNQTSMYLCASSEIDSGRKSDTQYFGPGTRLTVL.

This chain joins TRBV15 and TRBJ2-3, with unresolved D. CDR1 and CDR2 from the germline V gene are LNHNV and YYDKDF (reference sequence). Trimming pared 0 bases from V and 5 bases from J, leaving 9 bases between. The CDR3 is made up of 14 amino acids. CDR3: CATSRDGIRDTQYF. The CDR3 nucleotides read TGTGCCACCAGCAGAGATGGTATCAGAGATACGCAGTATTTT.

The chain links TRBV6-4 to TRBJ1-6; TRBD1 agrees at 9 bases. CDR1 MRHNA and CDR2 SNTAGT come from the germline V gene. V trimming: 0 bases; J trimming: 7 bases; junction bases outside the gene matches: 1. The CDR3 runs 15 residues. The CDR3 loop reads CASSDSGTGNSPLHF. CDR3 coding DNA: TGTGCCAGCAGTGACTCCGGGACAGGGAATTCACCCCTCCACTTT.

The chain couples TRBV20-1 to TRBJ2-5, with D hard to call. Germline values: CDR1 DFQATT, CDR2 SNEGSKA (reference sequence). V was clipped by 4 bases and J by 9 bases, with 9 bases between them. This CDR3 has 10 residues. The CDR3 sequence is CSATAGAQYF. CDR3 nucleotide sequence: TGCAGTGCTACGGCCGGAGCCCAGTACTTC.

The rearrangement links TRBV10-3 to TRBJ1-5; D is unclear. Trimming took off 7 bases at V and 5 bases at J, with 12 bases between the two ends. Germline CDR1 ENHRY, CDR2 SYGVKD. This CDR3 spans 13 amino acids. The CDR3 protein is CAITGSEDQPQHF. The CDR3 DNA is TGTGCCATCACCGGGTCAGAGGATCAGCCCCAGCATTTT.

J is TRBJ1-1 and V is TRBV6-1; D is possibly TRBD1 (6 bases). Trimming stripped 2 bases from V and 8 bases from J, with 18 bases between. The CDR3 extends over 15 amino acids. Per germline, CDR1 MNHNS and CDR2 SASEGT. The CDR3 spells CASSESGGSDWEAFF. CDR3 sequence (DNA): TGTGCCAGCAGTGAATCCGGGGGCTCGGATTGGGAAGCTTTCTTT.

Within the sample, this clone is medium-sized. The V call is TRBV27, the J call TRBJ2-7; 11 nucleotides match TRBD2. The CDR3 loop spans 19 amino acids. Unmatched junction bases numbered 15, after V lost 5 bases and J lost 0 bases. In germline, CDR1 is MNHEY, CDR2 SMNVEV (reference sequence). The CDR3 sequence: CASSPRLAGPPSSSYEQYF. CDR3 nucleotide sequence: TGTGCCAGCAGTCCGAGACTAGCGGGGCCCCCGTCGAGCTCCTACGAGCAGTACTTC.

The chain's CDR3 is CASSYGTNNEQFF. DNA for the CDR3: TGTGCCAGCAGCTACGGGACTAACAATGAGCAGTTCTTC. J is TRBJ2-1 and V is TRBV5-6; 7 bases are shared with TRBD2. The germline gives CDR1 SGHDT, CDR2 YYEEEE. The length of the CDR3 is 13 residues. The V gene end was trimmed by 3 bases and the J gene end by 5 bases; junction bases not matched to a gene: 2.

J is TRBJ1-6 and V is TRBV30; D not certain. Germline-derived CDR1 and CDR2 are GTSNPN and SVGIG (reference sequence). This CDR3 contains 11 residues. V gave up 1 base and J gave up 18 bases, with 13 bases separating them. In nucleotides, the CDR3 is TGTGCCTGGAGTGCGAAGTCCAAGTCCCACTTT. It translates to CAWSAKSKSHF.

This clone appeared once. The V and J genes are TRBV19 and TRBJ1-2; no firm D call. The CDR3 sequence is 15 residues long. The ends were cut back, 6 bases at V and 4 bases at J, with 18 bases in the middle. The V gene's germline CDR1 is LNHDA and CDR2 SQIVND (reference sequence). CDR3 sequence: CASSMAGNGIYGYTF. CDR3 DNA sequence: TGTGCCAGTAGCATGGCGGGGAACGGGATCTATGGCTACACCTTC.